The present T cell receptor beta chain was sequenced within a study of CD8 T cells in ankylosing spondylitis. General study points: Clones tied to disease were said to be significantly enriched in matched ankylosing spondylitis synovial fluid.

From the 5' RACE reads, TCRdb called clonotypes with MiXCR, one entry per CDR3 protein. The sample has about 240,000 distinct CDR3 sequences, 8% to 9.5% seen once; the top ten hold approximately 7%. This clonotype was recorded at least ten times. As yet, its antigen is unknown. The V gene lost 0 bases and the J gene lost 0 bases, with 12 bases spanning the gap. This CDR3 has 17 amino acids. CDR1 is SEHNR, CDR2 FQNEAQ, per germline (reference sequence). The gene calls are TRBV7-9 and TRBJ2-1; D ambiguous. The sample taken for sequencing was blood, either unsorted or a sorted T cell fraction (not recorded which). The source of this sequence is a male donor with ankylosing spondylitis or in good health (not recorded which). CDR3 in amino acids: CASSLAEEQSSYNEQFF. The CDR3 DNA reads TGTGCCAGCAGCTTAGCAGAGGAACAAAGCTCCTACAATGAGCAGTTCTTC.